The following is a TCR beta chain sequence with its context. Its antigen is unidentified. Profiled with immunoSEQ multiplex PCR; TCRdb holds only in-frame clones, not every one. The table has some 5,700 clones, around three fifths seen once. CDR1 is ENHRY and CDR2 is SYGVKD in the germline V gene. This CDR3 region has 14 residues. The V and J ends lost 6 bases and 2 bases, in that order; junction bases with no gene match: 6. The sample originates from a study of CD8 T cell repertoires and HIV-1 epitope variants. Study-level information: Separate wells received one of Twenty-five Gag or Nef variant peptides. Controls were a CMV, EBV and flu peptide pool, Ebola AY9 negative control, and no-peptide well.

Source material: cultured CD8+ T cells derived from PBMCs. This receptor was obtained from a male donor with HIV. J is TRBJ1-2 and V is TRBV10-3, with TRBD1 identical over 7 bases. Here the CDR3 reads CAISGDSENYGYTF. For the CDR3, the DNA is TGTGCCATCAGCGGGGACAGCGAAAACTATGGCTACACCTTC.